This passage covers 18 T cell receptor beta chains from one sample sequenced in a study of regulatory T cells in long-lasting Graves disease. Through Arm-PCR of CDR3 regions and iRepertoire HTBI primers, TCR beta libraries were built. MiXCR, applied by TCRdb to the multiplex PCR reads, yields one record per CDR3 protein. The table shows 400,000 to 550,000 distinct CDR3 sequences, with around 15% occurring only once. Time point specified: newly diagnosed GD, antithyroid drugs for less than 3 months. PBMC-extracted RNA yielded the TCR library. These sequences were also reported in another study, on T cells in Graves' hyperthyroidism and ophthalmopathy.

The sample in question was peripheral blood mononuclear cells (PBMCs), obtained at new diagnosis, from a patient treated with antithyroid drugs. Receptors originate from a woman aged 18-29 years with Graves disease.

This clonotype was observed at least ten times. The chain has TRBV2 and TRBJ2-1, with D uncertain. This CDR3 comprises 16 residues. Germline V gene lookup returns CDR1 SNHLY and CDR2 FYNNEI. The germline V and J ends were trimmed by 9 bases and 2 bases, with 20 bases remaining between them. CDR3 nucleotides: TGTGCCAGTATACTGATTTTTGGCCTTCCCTACAATGAGCAGTTCTTC. Amino acids: CASILIFGLPYNEQFF.

This clonotype was detected ten times or more. The genes are TRBV12-3 or TRBV12-4 and TRBJ2-1, with TRBD2 matching over 10 bases. V shed 7 bases and J 4 bases; nucleotides not matched to a gene: 7. The CDR3 runs to 15 residues. CDR3 in amino acids: CASKPGLADYNEQFF. CDR3 bases: TGTGCCAGCAAACCCGGACTAGCGGATTACAATGAGCAGTTCTTC.

Regarding this clonotype: The junction shows a germline mismatch at one end, possibly a read error. V is TRBV7-8 and J is TRBJ1-5, with a possible D match to TRBD1 (6 bases). The germline V gene has CDR1 SGHVS and CDR2 FQNEAQ. The CDR3 contains 15 residues. The DNA for the CDR3 is TGTGCCGGCAGCAAACAGGGTTCGGGCAACCAGCCCCAGCATTTT. Translated: CAGSKQGSGNQPQHF.

About this clonotype itself: This may come from a read error, since a much larger clone is one base off. The chain joins TRBV7-8 to TRBJ2-1, with unresolved D. The CDR3 loop spans 15 amino acids. Germline loops: CDR1 SGHVS, CDR2 FQNEAQ. Between the trimmed V and J ends, which lost 1 base and 10 bases, there was a span of 17 bases. The CDR3, as DNA: TGTGCCAGCAGCTTAGGGTGGGCGAATTCCTACGAGCAGTTCTTC. Translated: CASSLGWANSYEQFF.

In this sample, this clonotype turned up many times. The chain is built from TRBV7-8 and TRBJ1-5, with D uncertain. V lost 0 bases to trimming and J lost 5 bases, with 8 bases between them. The CDR3 runs to 14 residues. The germline CDR1 and CDR2 sequences are SGHVS and FQNEAQ. The chain's CDR3 is CASSLALGYQPQHF. The CDR3 nucleotides read TGTGCCAGCAGCTTAGCGCTAGGGTATCAGCCCCAGCATTTT.

This clonotype appeared many times. The chain uses TRBV5-1 and TRBJ2-3, with 9 bases lining up with TRBD1. V shed 4 bases and J 6 bases; nucleotides not matched to a gene: 12. Germline V gives CDR1 SGHRS, CDR2 YFSETQ. The CDR3 consists of 16 residues. CDR3 in DNA: TGCGCCAGCAGCCCGGACAGGGGTCCACCTAGGGATACGCAGTATTTT. Protein sequence: CASSPDRGPPRDTQYF.

This clonotype occurred a few times. The chain carries TRBV19 and TRBJ2-7, with TRBD2 matching 9 bases. The germline V gene has CDR1 LNHDA and CDR2 SQIVND (reference sequence). The CDR3 sequence is 14 residues long. With V trimmed by 1 base and J by 2 bases, 0 bases remained unmatched. In DNA form, the CDR3 reads TGTGCCAGTAGTATAGTAGCGGGAGCCTACGAGCAGTACTTC. It translates to CASSIVAGAYEQYF.

This clonotype was seen at least ten times. The chain uses TRBV6-2 or TRBV6-3 and TRBJ2-7, with D hard to call. The V end was cut by 5 bases, the J end by 2 bases, with 13 bases between. The germline CDR1 and CDR2 sequences are MNHEY and SVGEGT. CDR3 length equals 14 residues. The CDR3 region is CASSLVAEAYEQYF. DNA for the CDR3: TGTGCCAGCAGTCTTGTGGCAGAAGCCTACGAGCAGTACTTC.

This clonotype was recorded many times. This sequence joins TRBV3-1 and TRBJ2-1; 16 positions match TRBD2. The CDR3 runs 21 residues. The trim removed 3 bases at V and 3 bases at J, leaving 14 bases unmatched. Germline CDR1 reads LGHDT; CDR2 reads YNNKEL (reference sequence). DNA of the CDR3: TGTGCCAGCAGCCACCAACCCCCGGGACTAGCGGGAGGGCCGGACTACAATGAGCAGTTCTTC. Translated: CASSHQPPGLAGGPDYNEQFF.

This clonotype was detected once. This may be a read error, as it is one base from a much larger clone. The conserved final phenylalanine or tryptophan is absent from the CDR3, which likely points to a read error. The chain has TRBV6-2 or TRBV6-3 and TRBJ2-1; TRBD1 agrees at 8 bases. The CDR3 is made up of 15 amino acids. The germline V gene has CDR1 MNHEY and CDR2 SVGEGT. Trimming took 2 bases from V and 4 from J; bases not matched to a gene: 4. This CDR3 reads CASSYGQGLYNEQFL. Here the CDR3 DNA reads TGTGCCAGCAGTTACGGACAGGGTTTGTACAATGAGCAGTTCCTC.

The V and J genes are TRBV4-1 and TRBJ1-2, with 7 bases that match TRBD1. The CDR3 totals 15 residues. The V gene's germline CDR1 is MGHRA and CDR2 YSYEKL. The ends lost 1 base at V and 4 bases at J; junction bases unmatched: 6. CDR3 DNA: TGCGCCAGCAGCCAAGTAGACAAGGGGGCCTATGGCTACACCTTC. Protein product: CASSQVDKGAYGYTF.

This clonotype was observed a few times. The rearrangement uses TRBV7-9 and TRBJ2-2; perhaps TRBD2 as D (5 bases). Trimming stripped 0 bases from V and 7 bases from J, with 12 bases between. CDR1 is SEHNR, CDR2 FQNEAQ, per germline (reference sequence). The CDR3 has 15 amino acids. This chain's CDR3 is CASSLAGKLGGELFF. DNA for the CDR3: TGTGCCAGCAGCTTAGCCGGGAAACTTGGCGGGGAGCTGTTTTTT.

This clonotype was picked up many times. The chain joins TRBV7-9 to TRBJ2-1, with D hard to call. Trimming stripped 5 bases from V and 4 bases from J, with 9 bases between. CDR1 is SEHNR, CDR2 FQNEAQ, per germline (reference sequence). This CDR3 comprises 13 residues. The CDR3 sequence is CASSPGYYNEQFF. The CDR3 DNA reads TGTGCCAGCAGCCCCGGGTATTACAATGAGCAGTTCTTC.

This clonotype was detected only a few times. Sequence at one end of the junction differs from germline and may be a read error. V gene TRBV7-9 combines with J gene TRBJ1-5; D may be TRBD1 (5 bases). This CDR3 spans 15 amino acids. Germline V lookup: CDR1 SEHNR, CDR2 FQNEAQ (reference sequence). As DNA, the CDR3 is TGCGCCAGCAGCCCCCAGGTAGGGACCAATCAGCCCCAGCATTTT. Amino acid sequence: CASSPQVGTNQPQHF.

The table lists this clonotype with a few counts. The rearrangement joins TRBV19 to TRBJ2-1; 8 nucleotides line up with TRBD1. Germline values: CDR1 LNHDA, CDR2 SQIVND (reference sequence). The length of the CDR3 is 14 residues. J gave up 6 bases and V 6 bases, and 7 bases lay outside the gene matches. CDR3: CASSQTGDPNEQFF. CDR3 DNA sequence: TGTGCCAGTAGCCAGACAGGGGACCCCAATGAGCAGTTCTTC. Full variable domain (rest looked up from reference TRBV19 and TRBJ2-1): DGGITQSPKYLFRKEGQNVTLSCEQNLNHDAMYWYRQDPGQGLRLIYYSQIVNDFQKGDIAEGYSVSREKKESFPLTVTSAQKNPTAFYLCASSQTGDPNEQFFGPGTRLTVL.

This chain links TRBV20-1 with TRBJ1-2, with D hard to call. V was trimmed by 2 bases and J by 8 bases, leaving 21 bases between them. CDR3 length equals 15 residues. Germline-derived CDR1 and CDR2 are DFQATT and SNEGSKA (reference sequence). CDR3 amino acids: CSARQSWMGLEGYTF. For the CDR3, the DNA is TGCAGTGCTAGACAATCCTGGATGGGATTAGAAGGCTACACCTTC.

The genes are TRBV7-2 and TRBJ1-2, with TRBD1 matching 7 bases. Per the germline V gene, CDR1 is SGHTA and CDR2 is FQGNSA. There are 14 residues in the CDR3. V shed 1 base and J 3 bases; nucleotides not matched to a gene: 2. In DNA form, the CDR3 reads TGTGCCAGCAGCTTAGTCCAGGGGGACTATGGCTACACCTTC. Its translation: CASSLVQGDYGYTF.

As concerns this clonotype: A much larger clone lies one base from this, so it may be a read error. V gene TRBV12-3 or TRBV12-4 combines with J gene TRBJ2-5; TRBD2 agrees at 11 bases. V dropped 5 bases and J dropped 4; count of bases not matched to a gene: 3. This CDR3 has 14 residues. DNA of the CDR3: TGTGCCAGCAGTACTCTAGCGGGAGGAGAGACCCAGTACTTC. This encodes CASSTLAGGETQYF.